This TCR beta chain is drawn from a study of T cells in Graves' hyperthyroidism and ophthalmopathy. Overall study findings and caveats: Within blood appeared most thyroid clonotypes that had expanded above 0.001.

Turning to this clonotype: As yet, its antigen is unknown.

Amplified regions were TCR beta CDR3 sequences from RNA transcripts. TCR CDR3 underwent first-round RT-PCR with the HTBI primer set. TCRdb called the multiplex PCR reads again in MiXCR, with one record for every CDR3 protein. The sample has hundreds of thousands of distinct CDR3 sequences, 35% to 55% seen once. The CDR3 has 14 amino acids. The germline V gene encodes CDR1 MGHDK and CDR2 SYGVNS. Trimming left V 5 bases short and J 3 bases short, with 13 bases between. The sequence was obtained from a woman aged 18-29 years with Graves' hyperthyroidism. Sequenced material: peripheral blood or thyroid tissue (not recorded which). The chain links TRBV25-1 to TRBJ1-2; D uncertain. DNA of the CDR3: TGTGCCAGCAGTCAAGTCGTGCGACACTATGGCTACACCTTC. This gives the protein CASSQVVRHYGYTF.